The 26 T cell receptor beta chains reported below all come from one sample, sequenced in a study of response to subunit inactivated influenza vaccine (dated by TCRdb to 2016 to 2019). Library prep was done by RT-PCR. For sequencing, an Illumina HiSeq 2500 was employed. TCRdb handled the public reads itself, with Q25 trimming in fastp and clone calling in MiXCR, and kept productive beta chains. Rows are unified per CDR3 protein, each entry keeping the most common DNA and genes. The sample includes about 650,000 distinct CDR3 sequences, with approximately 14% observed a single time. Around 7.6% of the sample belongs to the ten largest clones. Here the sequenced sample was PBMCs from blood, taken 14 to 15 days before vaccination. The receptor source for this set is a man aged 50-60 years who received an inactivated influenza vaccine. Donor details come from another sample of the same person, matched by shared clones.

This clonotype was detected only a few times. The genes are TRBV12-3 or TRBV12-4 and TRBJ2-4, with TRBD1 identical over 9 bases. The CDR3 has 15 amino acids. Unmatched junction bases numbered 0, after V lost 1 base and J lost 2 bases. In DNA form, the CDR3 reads TGTGCCAGCAGTTTAGACAGGGGGCCCAAAAACATTCAGTACTTC. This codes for CASSLDRGPKNIQYF.

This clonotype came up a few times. DNA for the CDR3: TGCAGTGCTATTGGTGGGATGACGAACACTGAAGCTTTCTTT. Protein sequence: CSAIGGMTNTEAFF. V and J are TRBV20-1 and TRBJ1-1, with D unclear. V gave up 4 bases and J gave up 1 base, with 13 bases separating them. The germline V gene has CDR1 DFQATT and CDR2 SNEGSKA (reference sequence). The CDR3 is 14 residues long.

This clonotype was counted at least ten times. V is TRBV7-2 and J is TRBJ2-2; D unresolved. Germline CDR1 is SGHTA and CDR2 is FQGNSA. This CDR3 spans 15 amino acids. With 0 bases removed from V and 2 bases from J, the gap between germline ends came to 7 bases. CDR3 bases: TGTGCCAGCAGCTTAGCAGGGTTAAACACCGGGGAGCTGTTTTTT. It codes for CASSLAGLNTGELFF.

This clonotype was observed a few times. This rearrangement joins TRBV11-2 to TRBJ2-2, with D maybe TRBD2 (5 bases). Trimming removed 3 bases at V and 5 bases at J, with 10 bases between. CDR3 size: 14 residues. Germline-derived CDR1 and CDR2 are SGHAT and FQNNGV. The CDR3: CASSFGSRTGELFF. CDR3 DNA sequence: TGTGCCAGCAGCTTTGGGAGTCGAACCGGGGAGCTGTTTTTT.

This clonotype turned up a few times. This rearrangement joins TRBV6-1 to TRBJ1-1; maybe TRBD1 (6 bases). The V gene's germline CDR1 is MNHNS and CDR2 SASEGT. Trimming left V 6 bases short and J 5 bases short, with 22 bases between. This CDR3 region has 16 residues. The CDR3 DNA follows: TGTGCCAGCAGGGAGGGGGGTACATTTTTCTTTACTGAAGCTTTCTTT. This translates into CASREGGTFFFTEAFF.

The CDR3 DNA is TGTGCCAGCAGCTTAGTAGGAACAGGCTACAATGAGCAGTTCTTC. This encodes CASSLVGTGYNEQFF. The V call is TRBV7-2, the J call TRBJ2-1; D may be TRBD1 (5 bases). Trimming pared 1 base from V and 3 bases from J, leaving 10 bases between. Germline CDR1 is SGHTA and CDR2 is FQGNSA. This CDR3 region has 15 residues.

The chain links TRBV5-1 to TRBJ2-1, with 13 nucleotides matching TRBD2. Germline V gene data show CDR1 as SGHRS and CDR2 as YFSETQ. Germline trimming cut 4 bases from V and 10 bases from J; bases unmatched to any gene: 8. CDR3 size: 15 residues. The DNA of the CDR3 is TGCGCCAGCAGCCCACGGACTAGCGGGAGTTTCGAGCAGTTCTTC. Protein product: CASSPRTSGSFEQFF.

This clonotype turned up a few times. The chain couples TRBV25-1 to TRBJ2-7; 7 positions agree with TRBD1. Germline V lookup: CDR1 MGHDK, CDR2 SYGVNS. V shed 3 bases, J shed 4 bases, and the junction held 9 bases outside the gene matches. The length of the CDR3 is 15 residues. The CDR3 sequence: CASSDTRDRIYEQYF. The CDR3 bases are TGTGCCAGCAGTGACACCCGGGACAGAATTTACGAGCAGTACTTC.

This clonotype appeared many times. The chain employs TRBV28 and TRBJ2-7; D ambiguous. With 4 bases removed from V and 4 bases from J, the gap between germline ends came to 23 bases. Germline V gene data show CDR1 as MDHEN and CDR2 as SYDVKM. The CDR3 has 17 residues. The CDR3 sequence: CASSSATGRAVGYEQYF. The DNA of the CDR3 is TGTGCCAGCAGTTCGGCTACCGGACGGGCCGTCGGGTACGAGCAGTACTTC. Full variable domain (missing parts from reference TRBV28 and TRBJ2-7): DVKVTQSSRYLVKRTGEKVFLECVQDMDHENMFWYRQDPGLGLRLIYFSYDVKMKEKGDIPEGYSVSREKKERFSLILESASTNQTSMYLCASSSATGRAVGYEQYFGPGTRLTVT.

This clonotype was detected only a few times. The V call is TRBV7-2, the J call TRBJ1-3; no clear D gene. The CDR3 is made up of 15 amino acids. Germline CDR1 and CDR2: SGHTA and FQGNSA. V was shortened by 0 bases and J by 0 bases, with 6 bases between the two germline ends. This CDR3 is CASSLAASSGNTIYF. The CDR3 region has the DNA TGTGCCAGCAGCTTAGCCGCGAGCTCTGGAAACACCATATATTTT. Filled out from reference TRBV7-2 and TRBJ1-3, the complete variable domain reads GAGVSQSPSNKVTEKGKDVELRCDPISGHTALYWYRQSLGQGLEFLIYFQGNSAPDKSGLPSDRFSAERTGGSVSTLTIQRTQQEDSAVYLCASSLAASSGNTIYFGEGSWLTVV.

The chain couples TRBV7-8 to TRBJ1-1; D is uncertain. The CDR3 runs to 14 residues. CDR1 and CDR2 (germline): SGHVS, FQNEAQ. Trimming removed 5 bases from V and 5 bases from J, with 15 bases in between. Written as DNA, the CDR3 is TGTGCCAGCAGCGCCAGCCTACGGTTTACTGAAGCTTTCTTT. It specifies CASSASLRFTEAFF.

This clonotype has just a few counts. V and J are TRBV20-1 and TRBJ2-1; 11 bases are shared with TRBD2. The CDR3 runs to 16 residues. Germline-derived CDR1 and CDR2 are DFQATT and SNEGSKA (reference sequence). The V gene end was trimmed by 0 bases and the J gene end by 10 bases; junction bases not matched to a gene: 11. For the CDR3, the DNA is TGCAGTGCTAGAGACCGGAATAGCGGGAGGGCAGGGGAGCAGTTCTTC. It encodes CSARDRNSGRAGEQFF.

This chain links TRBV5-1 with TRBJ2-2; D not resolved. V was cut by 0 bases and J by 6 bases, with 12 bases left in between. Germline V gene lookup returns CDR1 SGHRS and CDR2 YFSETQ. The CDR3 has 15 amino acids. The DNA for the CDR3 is TGCGCCAGCAGCTTGGGATTCGGCGGAGCCGGGGAGCTGTTTTTT. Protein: CASSLGFGGAGELFF. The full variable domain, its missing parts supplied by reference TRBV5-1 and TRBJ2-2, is KAGVTQTPRYLIKTRGQQVTLSCSPISGHRSVSWYQQTPGQGLQFLFEYFSETQRNKGNFPGRFSGRQFSNSRSEMNVSTLELGDSALYLCASSLGFGGAGELFFGEGSRLTVL.

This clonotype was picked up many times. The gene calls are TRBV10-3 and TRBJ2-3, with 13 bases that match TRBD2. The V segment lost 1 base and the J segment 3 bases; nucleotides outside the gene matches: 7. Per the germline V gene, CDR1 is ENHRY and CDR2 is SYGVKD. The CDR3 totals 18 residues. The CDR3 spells CAISEWITSGRVTDTQYF. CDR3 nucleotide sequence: TGTGCCATCAGTGAGTGGATAACTAGCGGGAGGGTGACAGATACGCAGTATTTT.

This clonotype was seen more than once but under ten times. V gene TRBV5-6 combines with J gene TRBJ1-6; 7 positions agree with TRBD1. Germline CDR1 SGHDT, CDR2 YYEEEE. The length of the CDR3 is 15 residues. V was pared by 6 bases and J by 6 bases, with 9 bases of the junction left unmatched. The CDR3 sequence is CASTKNRGPNSPLHF. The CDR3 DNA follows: TGTGCCAGCACCAAAAACAGGGGTCCTAATTCACCCCTCCACTTT.

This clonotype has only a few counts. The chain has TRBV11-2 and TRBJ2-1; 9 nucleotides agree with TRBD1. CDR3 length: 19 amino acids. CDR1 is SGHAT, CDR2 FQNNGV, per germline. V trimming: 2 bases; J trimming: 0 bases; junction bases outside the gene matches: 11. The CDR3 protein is CASSLPGTGRPPSYNEQFF. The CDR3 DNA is TGTGCCAGCAGCTTACCCGGGACAGGGAGGCCTCCCTCCTACAATGAGCAGTTCTTC.

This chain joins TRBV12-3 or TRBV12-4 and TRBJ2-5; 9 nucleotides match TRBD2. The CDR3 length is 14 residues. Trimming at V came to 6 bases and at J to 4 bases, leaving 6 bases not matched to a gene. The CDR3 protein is CASRSGTSLETQYF. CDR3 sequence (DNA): TGTGCCAGCAGGTCCGGGACTAGCTTAGAGACCCAGTACTTC.

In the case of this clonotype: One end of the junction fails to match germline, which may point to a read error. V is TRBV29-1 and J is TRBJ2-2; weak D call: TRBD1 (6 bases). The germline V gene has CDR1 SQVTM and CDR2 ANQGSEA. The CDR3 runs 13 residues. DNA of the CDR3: TGCAGCGTTCGGCAGGGGAACGCCGGGGAGCTGTTTTTT. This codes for CSVRQGNAGELFF.

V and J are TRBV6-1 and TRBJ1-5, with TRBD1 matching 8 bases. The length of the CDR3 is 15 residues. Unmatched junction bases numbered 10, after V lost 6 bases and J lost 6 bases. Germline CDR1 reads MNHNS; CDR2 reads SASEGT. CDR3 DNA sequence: TGTGCCAGCAGGGCTAATCCAGGGGGCGGTCAGCCCCAGCATTTT. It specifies CASRANPGGGQPQHF.

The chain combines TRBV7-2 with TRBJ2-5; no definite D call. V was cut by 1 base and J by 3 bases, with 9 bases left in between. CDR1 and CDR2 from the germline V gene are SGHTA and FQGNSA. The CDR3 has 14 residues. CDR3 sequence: CASSLGLNEETQYF. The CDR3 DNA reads TGTGCCAGCAGCTTAGGCCTAAATGAAGAGACCCAGTACTTC.

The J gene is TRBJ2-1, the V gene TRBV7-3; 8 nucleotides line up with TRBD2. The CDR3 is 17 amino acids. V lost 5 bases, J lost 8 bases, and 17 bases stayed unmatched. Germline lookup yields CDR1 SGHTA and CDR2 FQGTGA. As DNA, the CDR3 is TGTGCCAGCAGCCCCCCGTTTGGTAGCGGGACCCCGGATGAGCAGTTCTTC. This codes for CASSPPFGSGTPDEQFF.

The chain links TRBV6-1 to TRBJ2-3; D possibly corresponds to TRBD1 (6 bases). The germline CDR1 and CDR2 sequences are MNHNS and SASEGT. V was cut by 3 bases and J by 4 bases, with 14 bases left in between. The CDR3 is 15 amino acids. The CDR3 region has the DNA TGTGCCAGCAGTGAGCAGGGGTACGGGGCAGATACGCAGTATTTT. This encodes CASSEQGYGADTQYF.

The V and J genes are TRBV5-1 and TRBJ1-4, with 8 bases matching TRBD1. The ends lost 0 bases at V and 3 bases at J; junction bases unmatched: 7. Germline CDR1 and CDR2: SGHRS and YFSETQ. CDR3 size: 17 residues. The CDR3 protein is CASSLVALGQANEKLFF. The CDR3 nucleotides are TGCGCCAGCAGCTTGGTGGCGTTGGGACAGGCTAATGAAAAACTGTTTTTT.

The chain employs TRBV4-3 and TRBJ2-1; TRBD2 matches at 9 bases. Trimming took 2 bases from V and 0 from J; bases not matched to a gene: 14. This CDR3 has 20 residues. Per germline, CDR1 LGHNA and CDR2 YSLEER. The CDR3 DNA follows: TGCGCCAGCAGCCAATCCGAGGTAGCGGGGGACCAGAGCTCCTACAATGAGCAGTTCTTC. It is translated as CASSQSEVAGDQSSYNEQFF.

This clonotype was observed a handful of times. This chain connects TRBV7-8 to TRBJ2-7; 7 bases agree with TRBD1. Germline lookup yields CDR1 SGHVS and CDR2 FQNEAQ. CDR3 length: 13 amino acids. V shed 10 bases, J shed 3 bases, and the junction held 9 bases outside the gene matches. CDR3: CATTGVLYYEQYF. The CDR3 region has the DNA TGTGCCACTACAGGGGTATTGTACTACGAGCAGTACTTC.

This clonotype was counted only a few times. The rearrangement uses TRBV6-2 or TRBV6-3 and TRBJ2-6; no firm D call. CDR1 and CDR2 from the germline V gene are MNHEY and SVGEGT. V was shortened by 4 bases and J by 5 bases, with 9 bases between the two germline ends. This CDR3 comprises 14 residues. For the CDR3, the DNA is TGTGCCAGCAGTTCTACGACAAGGGCCAACGTCCTGACTTTC. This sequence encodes CASSSTTRANVLTF.